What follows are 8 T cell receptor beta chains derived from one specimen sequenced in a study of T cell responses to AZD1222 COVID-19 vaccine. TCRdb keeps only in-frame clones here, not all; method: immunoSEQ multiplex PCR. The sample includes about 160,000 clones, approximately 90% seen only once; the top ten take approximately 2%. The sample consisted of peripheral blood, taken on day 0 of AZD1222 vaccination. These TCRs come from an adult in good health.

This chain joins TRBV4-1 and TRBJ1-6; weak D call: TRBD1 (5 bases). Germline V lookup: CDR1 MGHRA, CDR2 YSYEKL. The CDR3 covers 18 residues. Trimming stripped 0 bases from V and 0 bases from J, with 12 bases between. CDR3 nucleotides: TGCGCCAGCAGCCAAGATCCGGCAGGGAGCTCCTATAATTCACCCCTCCACTTT. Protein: CASSQDPAGSSYNSPLHF.

The CDR3 DNA reads TGTGCCAGCAGCTTGTCTAGGGAGGGGATGGATGGCTACACCTTC. This codes for CASSLSREGMDGYTF. This chain uses TRBV5-4 with TRBJ1-2, with D tentatively TRBD1 (5 bases). The CDR3 covers 15 residues. V lost 1 base and J lost 6, with 16 bases in between. Germline-derived CDR1 and CDR2 are SGHNT and YYREEE (reference sequence).

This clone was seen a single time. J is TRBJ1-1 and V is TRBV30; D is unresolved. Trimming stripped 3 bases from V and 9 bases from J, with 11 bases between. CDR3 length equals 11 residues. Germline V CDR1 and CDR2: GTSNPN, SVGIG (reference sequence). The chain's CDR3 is CAWSAVSQAFF. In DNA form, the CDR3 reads TGTGCCTGGAGCGCTGTCTCCCAAGCTTTCTTT.

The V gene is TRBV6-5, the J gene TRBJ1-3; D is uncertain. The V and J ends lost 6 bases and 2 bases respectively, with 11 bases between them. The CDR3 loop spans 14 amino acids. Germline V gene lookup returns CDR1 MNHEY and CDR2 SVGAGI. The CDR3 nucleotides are TGTGCCAGCAGCACACCCTCGGCTGGAAACACCATATATTTT. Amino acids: CASSTPSAGNTIYF.

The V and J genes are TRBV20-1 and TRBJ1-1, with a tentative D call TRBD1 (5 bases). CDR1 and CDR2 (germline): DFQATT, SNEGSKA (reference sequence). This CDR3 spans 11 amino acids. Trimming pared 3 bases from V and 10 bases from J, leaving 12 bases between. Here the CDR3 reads CSASFRAGAFF. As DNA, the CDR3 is TGCAGTGCTAGTTTCAGGGCGGGAGCTTTCTTT.

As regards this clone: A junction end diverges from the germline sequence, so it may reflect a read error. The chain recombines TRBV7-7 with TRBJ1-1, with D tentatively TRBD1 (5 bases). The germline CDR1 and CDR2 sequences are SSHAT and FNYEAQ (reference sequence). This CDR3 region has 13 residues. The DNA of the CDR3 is TGTGCTAGCAGCTGGACAACGGACACTGAAGCTTTCTTT. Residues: CASSWTTDTEAFF.

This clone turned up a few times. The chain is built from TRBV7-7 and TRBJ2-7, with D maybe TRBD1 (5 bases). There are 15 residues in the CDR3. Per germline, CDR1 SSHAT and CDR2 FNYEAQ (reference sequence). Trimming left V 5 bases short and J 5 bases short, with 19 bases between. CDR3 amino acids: CASSPKSRGFHEQYF. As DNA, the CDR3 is TGTGCCAGCAGCCCCAAGAGTAGGGGCTTCCACGAGCAGTACTTC.

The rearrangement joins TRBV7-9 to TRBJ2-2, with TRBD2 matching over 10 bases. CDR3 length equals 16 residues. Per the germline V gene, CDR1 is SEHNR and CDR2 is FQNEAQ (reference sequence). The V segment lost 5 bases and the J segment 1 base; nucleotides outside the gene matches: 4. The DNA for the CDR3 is TGTGCCAGCAGCCCCAGGACTAGCGGGAACACCGGGGAGCTGTTTTTT. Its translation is CASSPRTSGNTGELFF.